This T cell receptor (beta chain) is from a study of early T cells in non-severe SARS-CoV-2 infection. Trimming shortened V by 8 bases and J by 3 bases, and 7 bases separated the two germline ends. The CDR3 totals 12 residues. This clonotype was recorded at least ten times. TCRdb passed the 5' RACE reads through MiXCR, listing each CDR3 protein once. Of under 60,000 distinct CDR3 sequences in the sample, around 8% were seen once. The chain combines TRBV12-3 or TRBV12-4 with TRBJ2-2; D is ambiguous. The TCR was taken from an adult who was a healthcare worker with PCR-confirmed SARS-CoV-2 infection or an uninfected control (not recorded which). The source material was whole blood. CDR3 nucleotides: TGTGCCAGCCGGCAGCACACCGGGGAGCTGTTTTTT. Protein product: CASRQHTGELFF.